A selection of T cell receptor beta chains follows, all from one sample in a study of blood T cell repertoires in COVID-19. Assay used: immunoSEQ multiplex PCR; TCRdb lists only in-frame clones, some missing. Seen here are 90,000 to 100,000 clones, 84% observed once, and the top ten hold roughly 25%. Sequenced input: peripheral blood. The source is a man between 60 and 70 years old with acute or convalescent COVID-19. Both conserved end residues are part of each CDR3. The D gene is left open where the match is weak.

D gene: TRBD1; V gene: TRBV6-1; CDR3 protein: CASSENRGLLLETQYF
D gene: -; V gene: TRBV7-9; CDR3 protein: CATSPNEQFF
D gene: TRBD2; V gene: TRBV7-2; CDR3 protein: CASSLVRLTSGSTDTQYF
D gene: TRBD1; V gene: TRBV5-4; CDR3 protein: CASSPGGTGVEKLFF
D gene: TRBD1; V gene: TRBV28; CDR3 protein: CASSFLGQGAYGTQYF
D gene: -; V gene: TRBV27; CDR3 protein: CASSLLGRQETQYF
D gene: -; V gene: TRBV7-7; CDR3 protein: CAIADGRRETQYF
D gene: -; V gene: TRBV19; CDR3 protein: CASTYPGGYTEAFF
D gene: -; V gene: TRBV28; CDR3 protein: CASVDSANTGELFF
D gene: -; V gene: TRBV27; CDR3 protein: CASSIDKNQPQHF
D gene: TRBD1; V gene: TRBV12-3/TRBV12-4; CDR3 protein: CASRPGQGDGYTF
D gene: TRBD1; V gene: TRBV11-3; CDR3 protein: CASSLDPGQGAGELFF
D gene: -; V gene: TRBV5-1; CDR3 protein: CASSLDLGSPNEKLFF
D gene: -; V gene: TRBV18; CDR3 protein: CASSPDLGRGELFF
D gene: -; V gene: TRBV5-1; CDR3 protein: CASSIENYGYTF
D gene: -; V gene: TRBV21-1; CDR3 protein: CASSKEGATYHIPEAFF
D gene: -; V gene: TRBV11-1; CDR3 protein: CASSRRGNTGELFF
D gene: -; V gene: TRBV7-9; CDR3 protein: CASSLASQETQYF
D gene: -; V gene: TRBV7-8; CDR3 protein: CASSEAILWPQHF
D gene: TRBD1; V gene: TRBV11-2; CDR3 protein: CASSLGQGVVQPQHF
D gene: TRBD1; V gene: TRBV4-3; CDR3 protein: CASSQDMTGGLGTNEKLFF
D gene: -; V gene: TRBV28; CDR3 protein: CASTLRRGQSSGNTIYF
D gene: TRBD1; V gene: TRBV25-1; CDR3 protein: CASEAGGGQPQHF
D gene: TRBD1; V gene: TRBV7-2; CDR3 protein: CASSLEGTGWSNQPQHF
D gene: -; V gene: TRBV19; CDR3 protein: CASKEGWRAGELFF
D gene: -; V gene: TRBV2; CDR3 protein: CASRVEGSTGELFF
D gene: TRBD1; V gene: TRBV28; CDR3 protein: CASSSRDRRPWGSLHF
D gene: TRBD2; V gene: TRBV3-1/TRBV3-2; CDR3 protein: CASSRERGARTSTDTQYF
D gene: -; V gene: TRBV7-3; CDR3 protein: CASSSNTGADTQYF
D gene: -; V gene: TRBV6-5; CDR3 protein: CASSLGEAQPQHF
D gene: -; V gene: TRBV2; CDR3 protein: CASSQGESGNTIYF
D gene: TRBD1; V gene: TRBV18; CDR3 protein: CASSPPTGFGNEQFF
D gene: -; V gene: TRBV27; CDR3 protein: CASSRGDRQETQYF
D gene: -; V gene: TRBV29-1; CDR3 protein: CSVENNYEQYF
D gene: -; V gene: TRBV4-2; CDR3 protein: CASSVRDSRRDTDTQYF
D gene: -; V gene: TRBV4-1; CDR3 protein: CASSQQGRVNEKLFF
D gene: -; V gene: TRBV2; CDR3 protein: CASSQGHQPQHF
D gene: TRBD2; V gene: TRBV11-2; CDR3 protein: CASSPGLAGGRRNTGELFF
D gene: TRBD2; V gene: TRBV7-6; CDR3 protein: CASSLRTSGGTDEQFF
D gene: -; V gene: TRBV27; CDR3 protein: CASSPGQRGSPLHF
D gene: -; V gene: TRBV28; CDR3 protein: CATLGVVYGYTF
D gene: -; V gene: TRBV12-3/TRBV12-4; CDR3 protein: CASSFDRPYEQYF
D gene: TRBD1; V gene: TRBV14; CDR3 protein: CASSRRTGGSIWDGYTF
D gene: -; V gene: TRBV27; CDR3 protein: CASSSPRYTPTEQFF
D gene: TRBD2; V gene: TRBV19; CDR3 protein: CASSPPTIPGLKNTGELFF
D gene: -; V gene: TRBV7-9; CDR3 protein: CASSSGPGNQPQHF
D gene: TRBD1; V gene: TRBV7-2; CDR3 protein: CASSLRQGVKNIQYF
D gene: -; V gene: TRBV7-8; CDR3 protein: CASSRLGGAAAGANVLTF
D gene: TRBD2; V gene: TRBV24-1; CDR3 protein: CATRLIYGRGPIYEQYF
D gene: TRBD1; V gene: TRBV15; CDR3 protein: CATSPGTGSYNEQFF
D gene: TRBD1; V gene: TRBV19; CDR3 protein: CASSRGTGTSKSPLHF
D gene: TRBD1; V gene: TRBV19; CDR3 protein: CASTPAGGIGYTF
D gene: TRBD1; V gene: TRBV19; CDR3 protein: CASRHDRAPYNEQFF
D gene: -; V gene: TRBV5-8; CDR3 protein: CASSFQTGVNYGYTF
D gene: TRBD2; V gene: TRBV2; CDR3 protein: CASSESLAGGLGTQYF
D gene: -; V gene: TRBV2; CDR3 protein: CASTPRGNSPLHF
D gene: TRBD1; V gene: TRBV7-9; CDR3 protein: CASSFTGGNTGELFF
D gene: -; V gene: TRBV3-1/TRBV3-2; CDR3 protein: CASSLQGQLTDTQYF
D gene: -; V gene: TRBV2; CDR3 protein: CASSELNNSPLHF